These 25 T cell receptor beta chains came from one sample sequenced in a study of breast tumors, draining lymph nodes, adjacent tissues. Samples came from axillary lymph nodes draining the breast cancer. TCRdb reprocessed the multiplex PCR reads with MiXCR, giving one entry per CDR3 protein. The sample lists approximately 300,000 distinct CDR3 sequences, 30% to 35% occurring once. Input material: axillary lymph node tissue. These receptor sequences come from a female donor with breast cancer. Some clones in this sample may be carry-over from other donors' samples.

This clonotype has just a few counts. A much larger clone differs by one base, so this may be a read error. The V and J genes are TRBV5-6 and TRBJ2-5; D not resolved. Germline V gene lookup returns CDR1 SGHDT and CDR2 YYEEEE. The CDR3 sequence is 12 residues long. Between the trimmed V and J ends, which lost 5 bases and 9 bases, there was a span of 14 bases. CDR3 coding DNA: TGTGCCAGCAGACGATGGGCTGCGGCCCAGTACTTC. The encoded protein is CASRRWAAAQYF.

In this sample, this clonotype turned up many times. The CDR3 loop is CSARGLAGDNEQFF. In DNA, the CDR3 is TGCAGTGCTAGGGGACTAGCGGGAGACAATGAGCAGTTCTTC. The J gene is TRBJ2-1, the V gene TRBV20-1; 14 bases match TRBD2. V lost 3 bases and J lost 5; bases outside the gene matches: 0. The CDR3 spans 14 residues. Germline V gene data show CDR1 as DFQATT and CDR2 as SNEGSKA (reference sequence).

In this sample, this clonotype turned up many times. V and J are TRBV5-4 and TRBJ1-5; D ambiguous. Trimming pared 4 bases from V and 0 bases from J, leaving 8 bases between. This CDR3 is built from 14 residues. Germline CDR1 SGHNT, CDR2 YYREEE (reference sequence). In DNA form, the CDR3 reads TGTGCCAGCAGCCCGGACCCTAGCAATCAGCCCCAGCATTTT. Translation gives CASSPDPSNQPQHF. Variable domain in full (rest from reference TRBV5-4 and TRBJ1-5): ETGVTQSPTHLIKTRGQQVTLRCSSQSGHNTVSWYQQALGQGPQFIFQYYREEENGRGNFPPRFSGLQFPNYSSELNVNALELDDSALYLCASSPDPSNQPQHFGDGTRLSIL.

J is TRBJ2-4 and V is TRBV5-4; 14 nucleotides align to TRBD2. The junction had 4 bases not matched to a gene; V was cut back by 0 bases and J by 8 bases. Germline V lookup: CDR1 SGHNT, CDR2 YYREEE (reference sequence). CDR3 length equals 16 residues. CDR3 region: CASSLGLAGGPYIQYF. In DNA form, the CDR3 reads TGTGCCAGCAGCTTGGGACTAGCGGGAGGGCCATACATTCAGTACTTC.

This clonotype was seen repeatedly, ten times or more. In DNA, the CDR3 is TGCAGCGTTGAGTCCTCCTACGAGCAGTACTTC. Translated: CSVESSYEQYF. The chain carries TRBV29-1 and TRBJ2-7; D not certain. This CDR3 has 11 amino acids. Trimming removed 3 bases from V and 0 bases from J, with 3 bases in between. CDR1 SQVTM and CDR2 ANQGSEA come from the germline V gene.

This clonotype was seen a handful of times. With a much larger clone just one base away, this may be a read error. This rearrangement joins TRBV11-2 to TRBJ2-6; weak D call: TRBD2 (6 bases). The CDR3 spans 15 residues. Trimming removed 1 base from V and 6 bases from J, with 10 bases in between. CDR1 and CDR2 from the germline V gene are SGHAT and FQNNGV. As DNA, the CDR3 is TGTGCCAGCAGCTTAGGGAGGGTTGCGGCCAACGTCCTGACTTTC. This translates into CASSLGRVAANVLTF.

This chain links TRBV2 with TRBJ1-1; no reliable D call. The CDR3 runs 11 residues. Germline CDR1 and CDR2: SNHLY and FYNNEI. Deletions cut 8 bases from V and 8 bases from J, with 12 bases between. Here the CDR3 reads CASSLFAEAFF. DNA of the CDR3: TGTGCCAGCTCTTTATTCGCAGAAGCTTTCTTT.

This clonotype was found many times. The chain joins TRBV10-2 to TRBJ2-7; 7 nucleotides line up with TRBD1. The CDR3 has 14 residues. The V segment lost 8 bases and the J segment 0 bases; nucleotides outside the gene matches: 7. In germline, CDR1 is WSHSY, CDR2 SAAADI. The CDR3 coding sequence is TGCGCCAGCGGGTCCGACAGGGACTCCTACGAGCAGTACTTC. Translating gives CASGSDRDSYEQYF.

In its sample, this clonotype was seen many times. The rearrangement uses TRBV5-4 and TRBJ2-5; a weak D match, TRBD1 (6 bases). The CDR3 length is 16 residues. The germline CDR1 and CDR2 sequences are SGHNT and YYREEE (reference sequence). V was pared by 4 bases and J by 2 bases, with 18 bases between. The CDR3 bases are TGTGCCAGCAGCCTCCGGGACACCGGACCACAAGAGACCCAGTACTTC. It yields the protein CASSLRDTGPQETQYF.

As to this clonotype: A much larger clone lies one base from this, so it may be a read error. The chain links TRBV11-3 to TRBJ2-7, with a possible D match to TRBD1 (6 bases). The CDR3 loop spans 15 amino acids. From germline, CDR1 is SGHNT and CDR2 YENEEA. CDR3 bases: TGTGCCAGCAGCCCCGGGACATTGAGCTCCCACGAGCAGTACTTC. Translating gives CASSPGTLSSHEQYF.

The chain carries TRBV7-8 and TRBJ2-5, with a possible D match to TRBD1 (6 bases). The CDR3 consists of 16 residues. Trimming left V 5 bases short and J 7 bases short, with 23 bases between. Germline assignment: CDR1 SGHVS and CDR2 FQNEAQ. CDR3 in amino acids: CASSTTGTPSRGTQYF. CDR3 coding DNA: TGTGCCAGCAGCACGACCGGGACACCGTCCCGAGGGACCCAGTACTTC.

This clonotype was seen at least ten times. CDR3 sequence reads: CATSDFGSSGSLMDTQYF. CDR3 coding DNA: TGTGCCACCAGTGATTTTGGGTCTAGCGGGAGTTTAATGGATACGCAGTATTTT. J is TRBJ2-3 and V is TRBV24-1; 10 bases line up with TRBD2. This CDR3 has 18 residues. Trimming at V came to 1 base and at J to 6 bases, leaving 12 bases not matched to a gene. CDR1 and CDR2 (germline): KGHDR, SFDVKD.

Details on this clonotype: This may be a read error, as it is one base from a much larger clone. V usage is TRBV10-2 and J usage is TRBJ2-7, with 8 bases that match TRBD2. Germline loops: CDR1 WSHSY, CDR2 SAAADI. V shed 4 bases and J 5 bases; nucleotides not matched to a gene: 10. This CDR3 region has 15 residues. For the CDR3, the DNA is TGCGCCAGCAGTGTGGGGAGCGGGGGTCCCCACGAGCAGTACTTC. Translated, it gives CASSVGSGGPHEQYF.

This clonotype occurred once. A read error is likely, as this CDR3 ends without the conserved phenylalanine or tryptophan. The chain combines TRBV10-3 with TRBJ2-3, with a possible D match to TRBD2 (6 bases). CDR1 and CDR2 from the germline V gene are ENHRY and SYGVKD. V was cut by 4 bases and J by 0 bases, with 14 bases left in between. This CDR3 comprises 16 residues. The CDR3 nucleotides are TGTGCCATCAGTGTGGGACTGCGAACTAGCACAGATACGCAGTATCTC. This codes for CAISVGLRTSTDTQYL.

This clonotype was counted at least ten times. V gene TRBV20-1 combines with J gene TRBJ2-5; D may be TRBD1 or TRBD2 (6 bases each). CDR1 is DFQATT and CDR2 is SNEGSKA in the germline V gene (reference sequence). V was shortened by 8 bases and J by 6 bases, with 13 bases between the two germline ends. The CDR3 sequence is 11 residues long. This chain's CDR3 is CSSQGGKTQYF. The DNA for the CDR3 is TGCAGTTCACAGGGAGGAAAGACCCAGTACTTC.

The chain carries TRBV7-8 and TRBJ2-7; 14 nucleotides line up with TRBD2. CDR1 is SGHVS, CDR2 FQNEAQ, per germline. CDR3 size: 19 residues. The J segment lost 5 bases and the V segment lost 6 bases, leaving 18 bases of the junction unmatched. The CDR3 DNA reads as TGTGCCAGCAGACGAACGACTAGCGGGAGGGGATTGGTATTCCACGAGCAGTACTTC. Translating gives CASRRTTSGRGLVFHEQYF.

This clonotype came up many times. This sequence joins TRBV29-1 and TRBJ1-2; D possibly corresponds to TRBD1 (5 bases). Germline V gene data show CDR1 as SQVTM and CDR2 as ANQGSEA. The V gene lost 4 bases and the J gene lost 7 bases, with 13 bases spanning the gap. CDR3 size: 12 residues. The CDR3 DNA reads TGCAGCGTTGCGCAGGGAGACCGTGGCTACACCTTC. The encoded protein is CSVAQGDRGYTF.

This clonotype has more than one count but fewer than ten. One base away lies a much larger clone, so this may be a sequencing read error. V usage is TRBV29-1 and J usage is TRBJ2-3, with D maybe TRBD2 (7 bases). In germline, CDR1 is SQVTM, CDR2 ANQGSEA. V lost 6 bases to trimming and J lost 4 bases, with 17 bases between them. The CDR3 is made up of 14 amino acids. CDR3 sequence: CSVGTGGGADTQYF. CDR3 DNA: TGCAGCGTCGGGACTGGCGGGGGCGCAGATACGCAGTATTTT.

This clonotype turned up a few times. The chain links TRBV30 to TRBJ2-5, with 11 bases lining up with TRBD1. Germline V gene lookup returns CDR1 GTSNPN and CDR2 SVGIG (reference sequence). The CDR3 loop spans 15 amino acids. Losses at the gene ends were 2 bases for V and 5 bases for J; bases not matched to a gene: 7. As DNA, the CDR3 is TGTGCCTGGAGTCCCGGACAGGGGGCTGGGGAGACCCAGTACTTC. It specifies CAWSPGQGAGETQYF.

About this clonotype itself: This could be a read error, since a much larger clone is one nucleotide away. This chain uses TRBV7-2 with TRBJ2-5; 10 nucleotides match TRBD1. CDR1 is SGHTA, CDR2 FQGNSA, per germline. This CDR3 has 16 amino acids. CDR3 sequence (DNA): TGTGCCAGCAGCTTGGCCGGGACAGGGGAAGTAGAGGCCCAGTACTTC. It is translated as CASSLAGTGEVEAQYF.

This clonotype occurred many times. The chain has TRBV20-1 and TRBJ1-5; D is unclear. The length of the CDR3 is 12 residues. The germline V gene encodes CDR1 DFQATT and CDR2 SNEGSKA (reference sequence). Trimming took off 0 bases at V and 6 bases at J, with 6 bases between the two ends. This CDR3 reads CSARDGVQPQHF. CDR3 DNA sequence: TGCAGTGCTAGAGATGGGGTTCAGCCCCAGCATTTT.

This clonotype occurred many times. The gene calls are TRBV6-5 and TRBJ2-5; weak D call: TRBD1 (5 bases). Trimming removed 8 bases from V and 5 bases from J, with 15 bases in between. The V gene's germline CDR1 is MNHEY and CDR2 SVGAGI. This CDR3 has 13 residues. CDR3 residues: CASGSGAWETQYF. In nucleotides, the CDR3 is TGTGCCAGCGGTAGTGGGGCCTGGGAGACCCAGTACTTC.

This clonotype has just a few counts. The chain combines TRBV27 with TRBJ1-2, with D unresolved. V dropped 4 bases and J dropped 1 base, with 13 bases sitting between them. Germline-derived CDR1 and CDR2 are MNHEY and SMNVEV (reference sequence). There are 15 residues in the CDR3. CDR3 DNA: TGTGCCAGCAGTTCTCCGAGGGCGGGTAACTATGGCTACACCTTC. Amino acid sequence: CASSSPRAGNYGYTF.

This clonotype was seen repeatedly, ten times or more. V gene TRBV30 combines with J gene TRBJ2-7; D possibly matches TRBD1 or TRBD2 (5 bases each). Trimming pared 4 bases from V and 5 bases from J, leaving 18 bases between. Germline CDR1 GTSNPN, CDR2 SVGIG (reference sequence). There are 14 residues in the CDR3. CDR3 region: CAWTGRAKRDEQYF. Here the CDR3 DNA reads TGTGCCTGGACGGGCAGGGCCAAGAGGGACGAGCAGTACTTC.

Worth noting for this clonotype: It may be a read error: a sequence one base away is much more abundant. This chain joins TRBV30 and TRBJ1-2, with D unclear. Germline CDR1 is GTSNPN and CDR2 is SVGIG (reference sequence). The CDR3 is made up of 13 amino acids. The CDR3 reads CAWSVLGVDGYAF. CDR3 coding DNA: TGTGCCTGGAGTGTACTTGGGGTGGATGGCTACGCCTTC.